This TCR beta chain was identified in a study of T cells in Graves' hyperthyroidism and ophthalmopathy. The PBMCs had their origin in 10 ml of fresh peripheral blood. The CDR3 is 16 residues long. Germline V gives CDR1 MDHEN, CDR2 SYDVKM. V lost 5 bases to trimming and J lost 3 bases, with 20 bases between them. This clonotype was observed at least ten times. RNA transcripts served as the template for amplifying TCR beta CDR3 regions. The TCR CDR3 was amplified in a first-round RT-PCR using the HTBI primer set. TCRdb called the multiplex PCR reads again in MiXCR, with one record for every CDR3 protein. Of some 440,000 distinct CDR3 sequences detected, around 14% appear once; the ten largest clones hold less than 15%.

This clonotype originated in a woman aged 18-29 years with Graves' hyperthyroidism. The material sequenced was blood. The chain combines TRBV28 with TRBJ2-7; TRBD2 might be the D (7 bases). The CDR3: CASSGGGGRTIYEQYF. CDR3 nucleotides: TGTGCCAGCAGTGGGGGGGGCGGAAGGACTATCTACGAGCAGTACTTC.